This T cell receptor beta chain derives from a study of blood T cell repertoires in COVID-19 (TCRdb year 2020). Looking at the study overall: The collaborator samples originated in the United States, Italy and Spain and spanned the acute and convalescent phases of COVID-19. Samples came from the ongoing ImmuneRACE study (first 160 participants) plus 1,254 subjects from 6 global collaborators. The prospective study material was composed of cDNA or gDNA derived from T cells, B-cell-depleted T cells, or PBMCs. Subjects who had been exposed to COVID-19, were actively infected with it, or had recovered from it provided the deeply sampled blood TCRbeta repertoires that made up the dataset. The repertoires were released in a freely available public database meant as a resource for research on the immune response to SARS-CoV-2. HLA class I and class II types, where available, came from metadata supplied by the sample provider rather than from assay-based typing. Sample metadata almost always included a de-identified subject ID, COVID-19 status, age in years and sex.

Study-wide conclusions, independent of this receptor: The amount of clinical and demographic metadata varied by source and participant and was provided uncurated.

Samples from volunteer blood donors who had recovered from COVID-19 were contributed by a second Seattle source. Collaborating institutions collected whole blood in K2EDTA tubes following their own protocols. For TCRbeta analysis, collaborator samples were shipped as frozen whole blood, as isolated PBMCs, or as DNA extracted from either sample type. The CDR3 covers 14 residues, taking in both the cysteine and the phenylalanine. The kept DNA is CDR3 alone, 42 bases in frame from the first base. Trimming removed 0 bases from V and 6 bases from J, leaving 11 bases between the germline ends. Sequences SQVTM (CDR1) and ANQGSEA (CDR2) are obtained from the germline V gene. About this clone: Its binding antigen is unknown. Base qualities are not provided; no much larger clone lies one nucleotide away.

TCRbeta CDR3 regions were amplified from genomic DNA using the immunoSEQ Assay, a bias-controlled multiplex PCR. From the authors' description of their analysis: Within the assay, amplification of reference gene primers was used to estimate how many nucleated cells each sample contained. To quantify the absolute abundance of each unique TCRbeta CDR3 rearrangement, sequence reads were collapsed and filtered. For each sample, productive Simpson clonality was calculated by taking the square root of Simpson's diversity index across productive rearrangements. Not all clones reach the TCRdb copy of this immuneACCESS table, which keeps in-frame sequences only. Checked studies attribute under half of the gap to unresolved V genes and leave the rest unexplained. The D gene and trimming were derived from the DNA, and the V and J assignments and clone size from that table. This sample lists around 260,000 clones; 80% to 90% were detected once. Together, the top ten hold 8.5% to 9.5% of the sample.

Sequencing used peripheral blood. The receptor was derived from a woman between 50 and 59 years old who had recovered from COVID-19. The chain employs TRBV29-1 and TRBJ1-4; TRBD1 is a possible D gene, resting on 6 matching bases. The DNA sequence is given as TGCAGCGTTGAAGAAGGGGCAGGGGATGAAAAACTGTTTTTT. Its protein is CSVEEGAGDEKLFF.